These T cell receptor beta chains were read from a single sample in a study of blood T cell repertoires in COVID-19. Sequencing was performed with immunoSEQ multiplex PCR; in TCRdb, only in-frame clones are kept and a portion is missing. The table shows approximately 69,000 clones, with roughly 80% occurring only once. The material sequenced was peripheral blood. These receptors originate from a woman aged 60-75 years with acute or convalescent COVID-19. Both conserved end residues are part of each CDR3. The D gene is left open where the match is weak. The size of a clone is reported for some rows only, either as once, few or many, or as a class for expanded clones.

d_call	v_call	j_call	clone_size	cdr3_aa	cdr3_nt
TRBD1	TRBV6-6	TRBJ1-1	NA	CASSPRDRFSTAFF	TGTGCCAGCAGCCCCCGGGACAGGTTTTCCACAGCTTTCTTT
NA	TRBV2	TRBJ2-7	NA	CASTPRPLATAYEQYF	TGTGCCAGCACCCCCCGCCCCCTAGCTACTGCCTACGAGCAGTACTTC
NA	TRBV4-1	TRBJ1-1	NA	CASSQDAVGGTEAFF	TGCGCCAGCAGCCAAGATGCGGTAGGAGGCACTGAAGCTTTCTTT
NA	TRBV9	TRBJ1-3	NA	CASSPRWQALSGNTIYF	TGTGCCAGCAGCCCTCGCTGGCAGGCGCTCTCTGGAAACACCATATATTTT
TRBD1	TRBV5-1	TRBJ1-2	NA	CASSLGPGQGRPGYTF	TGCGCCAGCAGCTTGGGCCCGGGACAGGGAAGGCCTGGCTACACCTTC
NA	TRBV2	TRBJ2-1	NA	CASSEELVGGYEQFF	TGTGCCAGCAGTGAAGAGCTAGTGGGGGGTTATGAGCAGTTCTTC
TRBD1	TRBV11-3	TRBJ2-3	NA	CASSPGQGATDTQYF	TGTGCCAGCAGCCCCGGACAGGGGGCCACAGATACGCAGTATTTT
TRBD2	TRBV7-9	TRBJ2-5	NA	CASSPSGGAGETQYF	TGTGCCAGCAGCCCGAGCGGGGGGGCCGGGGAGACCCAGTACTTC
NA	TRBV19	TRBJ2-3	NA	CASSITGDTQYF	TGTGCCAGTAGTATAACCGGGGATACGCAGTATTTT
NA	TRBV28	TRBJ1-3	NA	CASKLQASSGNTIYF	TGTGCCAGCAAACTACAGGCGAGCTCTGGAAACACCATATATTTT
NA	TRBV5-5	TRBJ1-2	NA	CASSFRQSPRGYTF	TGTGCCAGCAGCTTCAGACAGTCCCCTCGGGGCTACACCTTC
TRBD2	TRBV12-5	TRBJ2-1	NA	CASGLGLLAGGEGDEQFF	TGTGCTAGTGGTTTGGGATTACTAGCGGGAGGAGAGGGGGATGAGCAGTTCTTC
NA	TRBV29-1	TRBJ1-1	NA	CSVEVRRMNTEAFF	TGCAGCGTTGAAGTACGTAGAATGAACACTGAAGCTTTCTTT
NA	TRBV18	TRBJ1-5	NA	CASSPGGQRNQPQHF	TGTGCCAGCTCACCGGGGGGGCAGCGCAATCAGCCCCAGCATTTT
NA	TRBV15	TRBJ1-5	few	CATSRDRRITSSQPQHF	TGTGCCACCAGCAGAGACCGGAGAATTACCAGCTCTCAGCCCCAGCATTTT
TRBD1	TRBV28	TRBJ1-6	NA	CASRGGDRASPLHF	TGTGCCAGCAGGGGGGGGGACAGGGCTTCACCCCTCCACTTT
TRBD1	TRBV18	TRBJ1-1	few	CASSRGQGRGNTEAFF	TGTGCCAGCTCCCGCGGACAGGGGAGGGGAAACACTGAAGCTTTCTTT
NA	TRBV30	TRBJ2-5	NA	CAWSGQGRETQYF	TGTGCCTGGAGTGGGCAGGGCCGCGAGACCCAGTACTTC